This section outlines one TCR beta chain sequence together with its context. Its target is not known. In germline, CDR1 is SQVTM, CDR2 ANQGSEA. V gave up 6 bases and J gave up 2 bases; unmatched junction bases: 5. CDR3 size: 14 residues. In the PCR, 60 Vbeta and 13 Jbeta primers were used. Only in-frame clones appear in the TCRdb table, and some are missing; sequencing was by immunoSEQ multiplex PCR. This sample contains around 210,000 clones. These data originate in a study of cytomegalovirus exposure and HLA in healthy donors. Study-wide context: About 85 million unique TCRs from HLA-typed donors were held in an early release of data. Among the roughly 400 genotyped donors, 81% were placed in the Caucasian-associated ancestry cluster.

Study conclusions and caveats: As confirmed in vitro, three CMV-associated chains were specific for CMV antigens. TCR sequences were mostly rare, though some public TCRs occurred in many donors.

The clonotype was recovered from a woman in her 30s in good health and CMV-seropositive. The sequenced sample consisted of PBMCs. The V gene is TRBV29-1, the J gene TRBJ2-3, with 10 bases fitting TRBD2. The CDR3 nucleotides read TGCAGCGTCGCAGCGGGAGGGCCCACAGATACGCAGTATTTT. This gives the protein CSVAAGGPTDTQYF.